This T cell receptor (beta chain) was retrieved from a study of blood T cell repertoires in COVID-19. Per the original methods: Scientists estimated how many nucleated cells there were by amplifying reference gene primers. TCRdb's table, derived via immunoSEQ multiplex PCR, lists solely in-frame clones and lacks some. Clonal size and the V and J genes are those of that table, whereas D and trimming came from the DNA. The table records 110,000 to 150,000 clones, about 82% of them present only once. The CDR3 totals 13 residues. Deletions cut 6 bases from V and 5 bases from J, with 8 bases between. The V gene's germline CDR1 is MNHEY and CDR2 SVGAGI.

The sequence was collected from a woman between 40 and 50 years old who had recovered from COVID-19. Specimen: PBMCs or T cells enriched from blood (not recorded which). The V gene is TRBV6-5, the J gene TRBJ1-6; the D gene is possibly TRBD1 (6 bases). Written as DNA, the CDR3 is TGTGCCAGCAGAGGGGGAAATAATTCACCCCTCCACTTT. This sequence encodes CASRGGNNSPLHF.